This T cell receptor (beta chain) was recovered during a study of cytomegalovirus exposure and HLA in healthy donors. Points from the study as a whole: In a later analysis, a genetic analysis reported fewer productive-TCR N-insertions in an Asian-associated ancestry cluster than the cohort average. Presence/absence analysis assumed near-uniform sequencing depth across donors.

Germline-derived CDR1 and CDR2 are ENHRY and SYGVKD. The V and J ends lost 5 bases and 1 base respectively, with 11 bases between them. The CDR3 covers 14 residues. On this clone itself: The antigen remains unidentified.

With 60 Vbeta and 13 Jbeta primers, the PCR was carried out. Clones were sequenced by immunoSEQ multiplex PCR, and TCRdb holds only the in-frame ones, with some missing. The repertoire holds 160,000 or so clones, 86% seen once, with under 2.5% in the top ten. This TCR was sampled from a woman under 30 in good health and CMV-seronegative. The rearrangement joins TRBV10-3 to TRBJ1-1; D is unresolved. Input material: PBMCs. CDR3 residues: CAISQKQENTEAFF. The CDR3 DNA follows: TGTGCCATCAGTCAAAAGCAGGAGAACACTGAAGCTTTCTTT.